The rows below give T cell receptor beta chains drawn from one sample of a study of cytomegalovirus exposure and HLA in healthy donors. Data came from immunoSEQ multiplex PCR; TCRdb stores just in-frame clones and leaves some out. The repertoire holds 150,000 to 200,000 clones, with approximately 96% as singletons. Sequencing was carried out using PBMCs. These receptors originate from a woman aged 18-29 years in good health and CMV-seronegative. CDR3s include the opening cysteine and the closing phenylalanine or tryptophan. D genes are given only for firm matches. Size tells how often a clone was seen (once, few, many) or the class of an expanded clone, and some rows leave it out.

cdr3_nt cdr3_aa j_call v_call d_call clone_size
TGTGCCAGCAGGGGAGTCTTTGGCGCCGGGGAGCTGTTTTTT CASRGVFGAGELFF TRBJ2-2 TRBV2 NA NA
TGTGCCAGCAGCCCGGACAGCTCCTACGAGCAGTACTTC CASSPDSSYEQYF TRBJ2-7 TRBV5-8 NA NA
TGTGCCAGTAGTACGGGACTACCCTCCTACAATGAGCAGTTCTTC CASSTGLPSYNEQFF TRBJ2-1 TRBV19 TRBD2 NA
TGTGCCAGCAGACAACTCGGACAGGGGGCGGAGGGCTACACCTTC CASRQLGQGAEGYTF TRBJ1-2 TRBV27 TRBD1 NA
TGTGCCAGCAGCTTGTTTAGGGGAGGCGGGGAGCTGTTTTTT CASSLFRGGGELFF TRBJ2-2 TRBV27 NA NA
TGTGCCAGCAGTTATTCCGGGACATCTGGAAACACCATATATTTT CASSYSGTSGNTIYF TRBJ1-3 TRBV6-5 NA NA
TGTGCCAGCAGCACCCGGGACAGAGAGACCCAGTACTTC CASSTRDRETQYF TRBJ2-5 TRBV7-9 TRBD1 NA
TGCGCCAGCAGCCAAGATATATTTAGGGCAGGGGGATTCAGGGAGCTGTTTTTT CASSQDIFRAGGFRELFF TRBJ2-2 TRBV4-3 TRBD1 NA
TGTGCCAGCAGCTACCCACCTAGCGGGGGTTTGGAGACCCAGTACTTC CASSYPPSGGLETQYF TRBJ2-5 TRBV5-4 TRBD2 once
TGTGCCATCAGTGAGTCGAACACCCGGGGAGGGTGGTACGAGCAGTACTTC CAISESNTRGGWYEQYF TRBJ2-7 TRBV10-3 TRBD2 NA
TGTGCCAGCAGCCAAGATCCTACCACGAGGGCTGAAGCTTTCTTT CASSQDPTTRAEAFF TRBJ1-1 TRBV14 NA NA
TGTGCCAGCAGAATTAGTACAGGGCGCACTGAAGCTTTCTTT CASRISTGRTEAFF TRBJ1-1 TRBV2 NA NA
TGTGCCAGCAGCTTGGGGGGACTAGGGGGTGGCAATGAGCAGTTCTTC CASSLGGLGGGNEQFF TRBJ2-1 TRBV5-4 TRBD2 NA
TGCGCCAGCAGCCATACCGGGACAGGGGTCCAAGAGACCCAGTACTTC CASSHTGTGVQETQYF TRBJ2-5 TRBV4-1 TRBD1 NA
TGTGCCAGCAGCTTAGGAGGGGGGGTGTTCTATGGCTACACCTTC CASSLGGGVFYGYTF TRBJ1-2 TRBV7-8 NA NA
TGTGCCAGCATTGGCAGGGGCTACGAGCAGTACTTC CASIGRGYEQYF TRBJ2-7 TRBV2 NA few
TGTGCCGGCGAATTGGGACAGTATAGCAATCAGCCCCAGCATTTT CAGELGQYSNQPQHF TRBJ1-5 TRBV6-1 TRBD1 NA
TGTGCCAGCAGTCCCGTGGGGCTGGGCGGCTACACCTTC CASSPVGLGGYTF TRBJ1-2 TRBV6-6 NA NA
TGTGCCAGCAGCCTGACTAGCGGGGCGGCGGATACGCAGTATTTT CASSLTSGAADTQYF TRBJ2-3 TRBV7-3 TRBD2 NA
TGTGCCAGCAGTCCGTACCAAGAGACCCAGTACTTC CASSPYQETQYF TRBJ2-5 TRBV5-6 NA NA
TGTGCCAGCAGTCGGTTAGCGGGGGGAAGTCTTACGTACGAGCAGTACTTC CASSRLAGGSLTYEQYF TRBJ2-7 TRBV27 TRBD2 NA
TGTGCCAGCAGTTATGACAGGATCTATGGCTACACCTTC CASSYDRIYGYTF TRBJ1-2 TRBV6-5 NA NA
TGTGCCACCAGCAGAGGGACTAGCGGGGGGGCAGAGACCCAGTACTTC CATSRGTSGGAETQYF TRBJ2-5 TRBV15 TRBD2 few
TGCGCCAGCAGCCAAGATCGCCGGACTAGCGGGGGTGATACGCAGTATTTT CASSQDRRTSGGDTQYF TRBJ2-3 TRBV4-3 TRBD2 once
TGTGCCATCAGGAAAACCGGGACTAGCGGGGGCAATGAGCAGTTCTTC CAIRKTGTSGGNEQFF TRBJ2-1 TRBV10-3 TRBD2 NA
TGCGCCAGCAGCTTGGGGGCCGACGATTCACCCCTCCACTTT CASSLGADDSPLHF TRBJ1-6 TRBV5-1 NA NA
TGCGCCAGCAGTGAGTCGACGGGGAGAGAGACCCAGTACTTC CASSESTGRETQYF TRBJ2-5 TRBV10-1 NA NA
TGTGCCAGTAGTAAGTACAACACAGATACGCAGTATTTT CASSKYNTDTQYF TRBJ2-3 TRBV19 NA NA
TGTGCCAGCAGCTACGACAGGGGAGGCTATGGCTACACCTTC CASSYDRGGYGYTF TRBJ1-2 TRBV7-2 TRBD1 NA